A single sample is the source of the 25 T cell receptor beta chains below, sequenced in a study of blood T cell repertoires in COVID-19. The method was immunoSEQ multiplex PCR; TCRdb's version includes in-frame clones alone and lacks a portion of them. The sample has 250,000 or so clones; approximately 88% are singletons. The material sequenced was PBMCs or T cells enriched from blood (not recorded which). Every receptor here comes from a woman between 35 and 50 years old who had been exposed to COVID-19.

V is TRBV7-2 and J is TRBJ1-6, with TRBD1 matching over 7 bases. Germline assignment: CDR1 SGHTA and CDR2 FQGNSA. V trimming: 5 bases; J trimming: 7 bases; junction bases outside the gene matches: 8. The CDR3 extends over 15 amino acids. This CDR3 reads CASSVTGYQNSPLHF. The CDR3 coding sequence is TGTGCCAGCAGCGTGACAGGGTATCAGAATTCACCCCTCCACTTT.

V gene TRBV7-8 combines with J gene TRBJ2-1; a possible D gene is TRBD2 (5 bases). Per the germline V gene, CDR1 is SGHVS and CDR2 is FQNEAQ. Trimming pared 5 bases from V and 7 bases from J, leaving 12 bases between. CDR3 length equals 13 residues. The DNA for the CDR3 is TGTGCCAGCAGCCCCGGGATCCTGAATGAGCAGTTCTTC. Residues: CASSPGILNEQFF. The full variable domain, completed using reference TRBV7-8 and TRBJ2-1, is GAGVSQSPRYKVAKRGQDVALRCDPISGHVSLFWYQQALGQGPEFLTYFQNEAQLDKSGLPSDRFFAERPEGSVSTLKIQRTQQEDSAVYLCASSPGILNEQFFGPGTRLTVL.

CDR3 coding DNA: TGTGCCAGTAGTATAGGACTAGCCAACGATGAGCAGTTCTTC. Translation gives CASSIGLANDEQFF. This rearrangement joins TRBV19 to TRBJ2-1, with 7 bases aligning to TRBD2. This CDR3 comprises 14 residues. Germline CDR1 reads LNHDA; CDR2 reads SQIVND (reference sequence). V was pared by 1 base and J by 8 bases, with 5 bases of the junction left unmatched.

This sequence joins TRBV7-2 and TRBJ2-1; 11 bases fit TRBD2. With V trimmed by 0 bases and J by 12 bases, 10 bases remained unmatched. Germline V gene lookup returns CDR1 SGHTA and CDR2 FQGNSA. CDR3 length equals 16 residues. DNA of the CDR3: TGTGCCAGCAGCTTAGCGGCTAGCGGGGGGACGCAGGGGCAGTTCTTC. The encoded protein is CASSLAASGGTQGQFF.

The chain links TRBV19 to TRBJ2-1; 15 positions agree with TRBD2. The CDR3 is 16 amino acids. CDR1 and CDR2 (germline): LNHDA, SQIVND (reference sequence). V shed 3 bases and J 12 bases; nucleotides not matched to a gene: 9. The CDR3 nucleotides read TGTGCCAGTAGTATGGGACTAGCGGGAGGCCGGGGCGTGCAGTTCTTC. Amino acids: CASSMGLAGGRGVQFF.

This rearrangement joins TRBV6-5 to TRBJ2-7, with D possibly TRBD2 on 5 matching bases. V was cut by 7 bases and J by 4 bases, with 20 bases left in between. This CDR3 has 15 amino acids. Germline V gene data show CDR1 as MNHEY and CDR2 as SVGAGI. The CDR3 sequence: CASKARDGTTYEQYF. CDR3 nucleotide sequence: TGTGCCAGCAAGGCCCGGGATGGTACGACATACGAGCAGTACTTC.

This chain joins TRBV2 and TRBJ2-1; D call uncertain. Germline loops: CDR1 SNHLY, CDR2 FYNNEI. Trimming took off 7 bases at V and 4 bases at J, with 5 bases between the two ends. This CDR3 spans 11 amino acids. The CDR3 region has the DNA TGTGCCAGCATCGTATACAATGAGCAGTTCTTC. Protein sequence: CASIVYNEQFF.

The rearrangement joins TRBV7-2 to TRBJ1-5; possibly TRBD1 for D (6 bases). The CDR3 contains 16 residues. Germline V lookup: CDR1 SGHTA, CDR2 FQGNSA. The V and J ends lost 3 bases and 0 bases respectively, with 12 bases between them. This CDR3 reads CASSFPRGGSNQPQHF. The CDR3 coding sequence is TGTGCCAGCAGCTTCCCCAGGGGCGGTAGCAATCAGCCCCAGCATTTT.

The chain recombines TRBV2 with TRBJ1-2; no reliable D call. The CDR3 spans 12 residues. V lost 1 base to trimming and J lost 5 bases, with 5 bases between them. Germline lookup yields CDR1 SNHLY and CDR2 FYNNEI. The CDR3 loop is CASSEERYGYTF. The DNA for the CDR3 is TGTGCCAGCAGTGAAGAGCGGTATGGCTACACCTTC.

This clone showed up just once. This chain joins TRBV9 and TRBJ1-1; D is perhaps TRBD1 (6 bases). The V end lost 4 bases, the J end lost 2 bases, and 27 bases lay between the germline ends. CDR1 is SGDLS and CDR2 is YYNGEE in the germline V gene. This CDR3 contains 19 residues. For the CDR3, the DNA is TGTGCCAGCAGCCCCCCCCGGACAGCCGATAAAGTGGACAACACTGAAGCTTTCTTT. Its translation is CASSPPRTADKVDNTEAFF. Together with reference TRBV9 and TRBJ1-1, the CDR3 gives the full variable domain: DSGVTQTPKHLITATGQRVTLRCSPRSGDLSVYWYQQSLDQGLQFLIQYYNGEERAKGNILERFSAQQFPDLHSELNLSSLELGDSALYFCASSPPRTADKVDNTEAFFGQGTRLTVV.

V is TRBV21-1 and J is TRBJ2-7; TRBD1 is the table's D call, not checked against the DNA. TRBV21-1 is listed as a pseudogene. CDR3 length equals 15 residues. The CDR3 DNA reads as TGTGCCAGCAGCAAAGGGCAGGGGGCCCCCTACGAGCAGTACTTC. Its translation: CASSKGQGAPYEQYF.

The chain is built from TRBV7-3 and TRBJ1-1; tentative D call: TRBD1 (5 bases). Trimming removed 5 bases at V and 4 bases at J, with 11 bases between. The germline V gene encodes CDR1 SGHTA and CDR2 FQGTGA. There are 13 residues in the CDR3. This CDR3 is CASSLGGVTEAFF. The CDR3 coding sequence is TGTGCCAGCAGCCTTGGAGGGGTCACTGAAGCTTTCTTT.

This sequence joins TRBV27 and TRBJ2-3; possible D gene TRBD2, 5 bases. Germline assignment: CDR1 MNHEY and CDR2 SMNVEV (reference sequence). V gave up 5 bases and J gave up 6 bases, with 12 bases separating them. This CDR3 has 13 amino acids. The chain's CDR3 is CASSPLPGDTQYF. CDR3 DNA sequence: TGTGCCAGCAGTCCCCTTCCGGGGGATACGCAGTATTTT.

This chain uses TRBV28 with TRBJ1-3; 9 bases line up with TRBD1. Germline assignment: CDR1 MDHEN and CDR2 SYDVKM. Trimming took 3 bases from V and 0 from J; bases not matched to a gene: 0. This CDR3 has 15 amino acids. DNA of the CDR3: TGTGCCAGCAGTTTGACAGGGGGCTCTGGAAACACCATATATTTT. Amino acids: CASSLTGGSGNTIYF.

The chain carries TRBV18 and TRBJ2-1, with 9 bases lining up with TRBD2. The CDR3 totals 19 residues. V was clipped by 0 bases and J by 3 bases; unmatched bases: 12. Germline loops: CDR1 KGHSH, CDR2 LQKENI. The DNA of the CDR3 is TGTGCCAGCTCACCACCCCAATACCCTAGCGGGGAGGACTACAATGAGCAGTTCTTC. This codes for CASSPPQYPSGEDYNEQFF.

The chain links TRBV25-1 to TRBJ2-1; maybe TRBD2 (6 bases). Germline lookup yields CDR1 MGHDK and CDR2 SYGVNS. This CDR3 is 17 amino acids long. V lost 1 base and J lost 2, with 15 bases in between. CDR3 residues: CASSEFGGETPYNEQFF. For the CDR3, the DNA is TGTGCCAGCAGTGAATTCGGGGGTGAGACGCCCTACAATGAGCAGTTCTTC.

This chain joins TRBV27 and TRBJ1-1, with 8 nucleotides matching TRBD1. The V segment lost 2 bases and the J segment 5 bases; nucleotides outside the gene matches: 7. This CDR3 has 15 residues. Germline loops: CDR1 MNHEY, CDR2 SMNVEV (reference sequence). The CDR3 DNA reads TGTGCCAGCAGTTTAGGGGCTACAGGGGGTACTGAAGCTTTCTTT. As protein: CASSLGATGGTEAFF.

For the CDR3, the DNA is TGTGCCAGCAGACACGCCGGGACAGGGCAAGCTAACTATGGCTACACCTTC. Protein sequence: CASRHAGTGQANYGYTF. The chain employs TRBV28 and TRBJ1-2, with 9 bases fitting TRBD1. The CDR3 is 17 amino acids. V dropped 6 bases and J dropped 0; count of bases not matched to a gene: 11. Germline V gives CDR1 MDHEN, CDR2 SYDVKM.

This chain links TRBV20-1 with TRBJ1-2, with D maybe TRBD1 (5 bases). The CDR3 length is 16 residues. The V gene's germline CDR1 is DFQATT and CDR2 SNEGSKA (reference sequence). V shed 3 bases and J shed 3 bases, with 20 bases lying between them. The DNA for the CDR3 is TGCAGTGCTAGTGACCCCCTTACCAGGGAATACTATGGCTACACCTTC. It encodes CSASDPLTREYYGYTF.

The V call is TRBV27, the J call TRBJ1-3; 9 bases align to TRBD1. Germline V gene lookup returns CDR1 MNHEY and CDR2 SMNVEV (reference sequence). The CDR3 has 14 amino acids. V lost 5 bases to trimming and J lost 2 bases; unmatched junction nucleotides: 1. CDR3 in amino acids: CASSRQGAGNTIYF. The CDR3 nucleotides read TGTGCCAGCAGTCGACAGGGGGCTGGAAACACCATATATTTT.

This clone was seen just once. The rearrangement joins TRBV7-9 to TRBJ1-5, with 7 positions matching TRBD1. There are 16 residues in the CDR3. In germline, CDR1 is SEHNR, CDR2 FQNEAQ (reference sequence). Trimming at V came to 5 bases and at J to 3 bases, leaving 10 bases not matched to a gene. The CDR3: CASSPGLGQFNQPQHF. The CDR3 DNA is TGTGCCAGCAGCCCCGGTCTGGGACAGTTCAATCAGCCCCAGCATTTT.

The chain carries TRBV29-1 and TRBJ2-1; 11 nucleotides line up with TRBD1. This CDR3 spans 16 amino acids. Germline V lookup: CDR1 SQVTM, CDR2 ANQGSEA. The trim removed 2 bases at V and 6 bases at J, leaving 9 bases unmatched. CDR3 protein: CSVENPGTGGGNEQFF. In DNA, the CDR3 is TGCAGCGTTGAAAACCCCGGGACAGGGGGGGGCAATGAGCAGTTCTTC.

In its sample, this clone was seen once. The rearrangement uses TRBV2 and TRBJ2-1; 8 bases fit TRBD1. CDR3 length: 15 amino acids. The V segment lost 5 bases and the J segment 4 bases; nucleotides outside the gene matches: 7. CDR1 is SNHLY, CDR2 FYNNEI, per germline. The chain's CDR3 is CASSQTGAKYNEQFF. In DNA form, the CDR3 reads TGTGCCAGCAGTCAGACAGGGGCCAAATACAATGAGCAGTTCTTC.

In DNA, the CDR3 is TGTGCCACCGGGGGACTAGCCAAAAACATTCAGTACTTC. This sequence encodes CATGGLAKNIQYF. The gene calls are TRBV19 and TRBJ2-4; TRBD2 might be the D (6 bases). Germline V lookup: CDR1 LNHDA, CDR2 SQIVND (reference sequence). V was trimmed by 10 bases and J by 0 bases, leaving 10 bases between them. The CDR3 loop spans 13 amino acids.

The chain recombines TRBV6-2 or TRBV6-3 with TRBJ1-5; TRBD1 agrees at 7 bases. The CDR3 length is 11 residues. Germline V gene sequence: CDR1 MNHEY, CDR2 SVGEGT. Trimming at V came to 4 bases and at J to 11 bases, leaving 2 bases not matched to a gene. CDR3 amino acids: CASSLGGTQHF. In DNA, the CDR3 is TGTGCCAGCAGTTTAGGGGGCACCCAGCATTTT.